A selection of T cell receptor beta chains follows, all from one sample in a study of cytomegalovirus exposure and HLA in healthy donors. Libraries were prepared by immunoSEQ multiplex PCR; TCRdb keeps only in-frame clonotypes and omits some of them. The table records 250,000 or so clones, more than 70% of them present only once. The sample comprised PBMCs. The receptors derive from a human donor in good health. CDR3s leave out the opening cysteine and the closing phenylalanine or tryptophan. The listing skips clone size in some rows; elsewhere it reads once, few, many or a size class.

J gene: TRBJ2-1; V gene: TRBV29-1; clone size: -; CDR3 protein: SVEGYLAPYNEQF
J gene: TRBJ2-1; V gene: TRBV10-3; clone size: -; CDR3 protein: AISDSSGRTYNEQF
J gene: TRBJ2-5; V gene: TRBV4-2; clone size: -; CDR3 protein: ASSQGTSGHQETQY
J gene: TRBJ2-3; V gene: TRBV18; clone size: -; CDR3 protein: ASSPGTGGTTDTQY
J gene: TRBJ2-1; V gene: TRBV18; clone size: once; CDR3 protein: ASSPGQGTRTSGEQF
J gene: TRBJ1-1; V gene: TRBV28; clone size: -; CDR3 protein: ASSQVRENEKAF
J gene: TRBJ2-7; V gene: TRBV6-5; clone size: -; CDR3 protein: ASSRTELYYEQY
J gene: TRBJ2-1; V gene: TRBV19; clone size: once; CDR3 protein: ASTTYGRTSGPEQF
J gene: TRBJ2-3; V gene: TRBV1; clone size: -; CDR3 protein: TSSQAGTSGRSVTDTQY
J gene: TRBJ1-1; V gene: TRBV28; clone size: -; CDR3 protein: ASSSPFGTGFLPEAF
J gene: TRBJ2-3; V gene: TRBV7-2; clone size: -; CDR3 protein: ASSSGLASSTDTQY
J gene: TRBJ1-1; V gene: TRBV20-1; clone size: -; CDR3 protein: SVGFDTEAF
J gene: TRBJ2-1; V gene: TRBV7-8; clone size: -; CDR3 protein: ASSFYSSGTSAVNEQF
J gene: TRBJ2-5; V gene: TRBV6-1; clone size: -; CDR3 protein: ASSAKGGAASGRVRETQY
J gene: TRBJ2-3; V gene: TRBV9; clone size: -; CDR3 protein: ASSVGATWDTQY
J gene: TRBJ2-7; V gene: TRBV15; clone size: -; CDR3 protein: ATSRAVAGVSYEQY
J gene: TRBJ2-2; V gene: TRBV7-3; clone size: -; CDR3 protein: ASSLIGGSTGELF
J gene: TRBJ2-3; V gene: TRBV7-9; clone size: -; CDR3 protein: ASSLGGLAASWGTDTQY
J gene: TRBJ2-5; V gene: TRBV11-1; clone size: -; CDR3 protein: ASSFTQGQTSPETQY
J gene: TRBJ2-7; V gene: TRBV7-9; clone size: -; CDR3 protein: ASSSKTGNSYEQY
J gene: TRBJ2-7; V gene: TRBV11-2; clone size: -; CDR3 protein: ASSLGMLREFSYEQY
J gene: TRBJ2-2; V gene: TRBV9; clone size: -; CDR3 protein: ASSVGATRPTGELF
J gene: TRBJ2-5; V gene: TRBV6-6; clone size: -; CDR3 protein: ASREQQGRETQY
J gene: TRBJ2-2; V gene: TRBV6-4; clone size: -; CDR3 protein: ASSDPRGRNRVTTGELF
J gene: TRBJ2-7; V gene: TRBV27; clone size: -; CDR3 protein: ASSPGVSEQY
J gene: TRBJ1-1; V gene: TRBV11-1; clone size: -; CDR3 protein: ASTLTGVGTEAF
J gene: TRBJ2-7; V gene: TRBV6-6; clone size: -; CDR3 protein: ASSYRGQNYEQY
J gene: TRBJ2-7; V gene: TRBV4-1; clone size: -; CDR3 protein: ASSPYRDSYEQY
J gene: TRBJ1-1; V gene: TRBV25-1; clone size: -; CDR3 protein: ASNKELNTEAF
J gene: TRBJ2-1; V gene: TRBV7-9; clone size: -; CDR3 protein: ASISRERGLYNEQF
J gene: TRBJ2-1; V gene: TRBV6-6; clone size: -; CDR3 protein: ASSPRAGSHNNEQF
J gene: TRBJ2-3; V gene: TRBV2; clone size: -; CDR3 protein: ASSEEESTDTQY
J gene: TRBJ2-7; V gene: TRBV11-2; clone size: -; CDR3 protein: ASSLDHGAEQY
J gene: TRBJ2-3; V gene: TRBV2; clone size: -; CDR3 protein: ASIDEAPQDTQY
J gene: TRBJ2-7; V gene: TRBV14; clone size: -; CDR3 protein: ASSPMGLTYEQY
J gene: TRBJ2-3; V gene: TRBV6-1; clone size: -; CDR3 protein: ASSEAARGTGATDTQY
J gene: TRBJ2-7; V gene: TRBV28; clone size: -; CDR3 protein: ASSFSTGRQY
J gene: TRBJ2-1; V gene: TRBV6-5; clone size: once; CDR3 protein: ASSYSAGSSYNEQF
J gene: TRBJ2-1; V gene: TRBV10-3; clone size: few; CDR3 protein: AISGTAYNEQF
J gene: TRBJ2-1; V gene: TRBV5-4; clone size: -; CDR3 protein: ASSAMTGHGNNEQF
J gene: TRBJ1-1; V gene: TRBV7-9; clone size: -; CDR3 protein: ASSRGQGNAEAF
J gene: TRBJ2-3; V gene: TRBV7-2; clone size: -; CDR3 protein: ASSEDRVADTQY
J gene: TRBJ2-1; V gene: TRBV5-1; clone size: -; CDR3 protein: ASSLGGKNEQF